Each of the 12 T cell receptor beta chains below was sequenced from the same sample in a study of a mutant IDH1 vaccine in newly diagnosed glioma. This sample's time point: week 47, end of study. Every vaccination contained 300 ug of the mutant IDH1 20-mer peptide and was paired with topical imiquimod. These receptors have no identified antigens. Some clones are missing from TCRdb's copy, which holds only in-frame ones; the method was immunoSEQ multiplex PCR. In the table there are fewer than 95,000 clones, approximately 80% of which are singletons. Material: PBMCs, obtained from a glioma patient whose treatment included an IDH1 peptide vaccine. These receptors were collected from a man in his forties with glioma.

The chain is built from TRBV7-2 and TRBJ2-1; 9 bases are a match to TRBD2. The germline V gene encodes CDR1 SGHTA and CDR2 FQGNSA. This CDR3 is 18 amino acids long. The V and J ends lost 1 base and 1 base, in that order; junction bases with no gene match: 8. CDR3: CASSLEVAGGISYNEQFF. DNA for the CDR3: TGTGCCAGCAGCTTAGAAGTGGCGGGAGGGATTTCCTACAATGAGCAGTTCTTC. Full variable domain (remainder filled in from reference TRBV7-2 and TRBJ2-1): GAGVSQSPSNKVTEKGKDVELRCDPISGHTALYWYRQSLGQGLEFLIYFQGNSAPDKSGLPSDRFSAERTGGSVSTLTIQRTQQEDSAVYLCASSLEVAGGISYNEQFFGPGTRLTVL.

This rearrangement joins TRBV19 to TRBJ2-1, with 8 bases lining up with TRBD1. The length of the CDR3 is 15 residues. Losses at the gene ends were 7 bases for V and 5 bases for J; bases not matched to a gene: 10. From germline, CDR1 is LNHDA and CDR2 SQIVND (reference sequence). The CDR3 nucleotides are TGTGCCAGTACCTCCCGGGACAGGAGCCACAATGAGCAGTTCTTC. Protein product: CASTSRDRSHNEQFF.

The rearrangement uses TRBV9 and TRBJ1-6; D possibly corresponds to TRBD1 (5 bases). V was clipped by 0 bases and J by 7 bases, with 8 bases between them. This CDR3 region has 14 residues. The germline gives CDR1 SGDLS, CDR2 YYNGEE. This CDR3 is CASSVEQGNSPLHF. DNA for the CDR3: TGTGCCAGCAGCGTAGAGCAGGGAAATTCACCCCTCCACTTT. The full variable domain, rest sourced from reference TRBV9 and TRBJ1-6, is DSGVTQTPKHLITATGQRVTLRCSPRSGDLSVYWYQQSLDQGLQFLIQYYNGEERAKGNILERFSAQQFPDLHSELNLSSLELGDSALYFCASSVEQGNSPLHFGNGTRLTVT.

The chain joins TRBV28 to TRBJ2-2; maybe TRBD1 (6 bases). Germline V CDR1 and CDR2: MDHEN, SYDVKM. The CDR3 spans 16 residues. V was cut by 6 bases and J by 8 bases, with 22 bases left in between. The CDR3 region has the DNA TGTGCCAGCAGCCCACTACAGGGTACCCTTTCTGGGGAGCTGTTTTTT. This codes for CASSPLQGTLSGELFF.

In this sample, this clone turned up once. The chain carries TRBV30 and TRBJ2-1; no firm D call. The V gene lost 2 bases and the J gene lost 5 bases, with 19 bases spanning the gap. In germline, CDR1 is GTSNPN, CDR2 SVGIG (reference sequence). The CDR3 spans 16 residues. The CDR3 sequence: CAWSQGWAETDNEQFF. The CDR3 bases are TGTGCCTGGAGTCAAGGTTGGGCGGAGACTGACAATGAGCAGTTCTTC.

The rearrangement uses TRBV11-2 and TRBJ2-4; D tentatively reads TRBD1 or TRBD2 (6 bases each). Deletions cut 4 bases from V and 1 base from J, with 17 bases between. Germline loops: CDR1 SGHAT, CDR2 FQNNGV. CDR3 length: 17 residues. CDR3 DNA sequence: TGTGCCAGCAGCTCCCTTGGCGGAGGGGGTGCCAAAAACATTCAGTACTTC. This codes for CASSSLGGGGAKNIQYF.

The chain carries TRBV7-6 and TRBJ2-5; possible D gene TRBD1, 6 bases. Trimming stripped 0 bases from V and 4 bases from J, with 9 bases between. Germline V gene data show CDR1 as SGHVS and CDR2 as FNYEAQ. There are 14 residues in the CDR3. The CDR3 nucleotides are TGTGCCAGCAGCTTAGCGAGCAGGGGAGAGACCCAGTACTTC. It is translated as CASSLASRGETQYF.

The chain employs TRBV14 and TRBJ2-7; D is tentatively TRBD1 or TRBD2 (5 bases each). CDR1 is SGHDN, CDR2 FVKESK, per germline. CDR3 length equals 12 residues. Trimming pared 4 bases from V and 6 bases from J, leaving 10 bases between. CDR3 sequence (DNA): TGTGCCAGCAGCCCGGGACCCTTCGAGCAGTACTTC. Its protein product is CASSPGPFEQYF.

A few counts support this clone. V and J are TRBV20-1 and TRBJ1-1; maybe TRBD1 (6 bases). This CDR3 spans 11 amino acids. V was pared by 3 bases and J by 10 bases, with 12 bases between. Germline V gives CDR1 DFQATT, CDR2 SNEGSKA (reference sequence). The CDR3 loop is CSARAGEGAFF. The CDR3 nucleotides read TGCAGTGCTAGGGCAGGGGAGGGAGCTTTCTTT.

This clone was observed a single time. The gene calls are TRBV9 and TRBJ2-7; D may be TRBD2 (7 bases). Deletions cut 4 bases from V and 0 bases from J, with 23 bases between. The CDR3 totals 18 residues. CDR1 is SGDLS, CDR2 YYNGEE, per germline. The CDR3 DNA reads TGTGCCAGCAGCCCGAAATTTTCCGGGGGGCTCAGCTCCTACGAGCAGTACTTC. It specifies CASSPKFSGGLSSYEQYF.

As regards this clone: Other DNA sequences in the same sample also yield this CDR3. The chain uses TRBV5-6 and TRBJ2-5; no clear D gene. V lost 0 bases, J lost 11 bases, and 17 bases lay in between. Germline assignment: CDR1 SGHDT and CDR2 YYEEEE. The CDR3 contains 14 residues. CDR3 in DNA: TGTGCCAGCAGCTTGGGACAAGGCCGGAGCACTCAGTACTTC. This codes for CASSLGQGRSTQYF.

The gene calls are TRBV19 and TRBJ2-1; 7 bases are shared with TRBD2. V trimming: 3 bases; J trimming: 4 bases; junction bases outside the gene matches: 3. From germline, CDR1 is LNHDA and CDR2 SQIVND (reference sequence). This CDR3 is built from 14 residues. Here the CDR3 DNA reads TGTGCCAGTAGTATCTGGGAGGGTTACAATGAGCAGTTCTTC. It yields the protein CASSIWEGYNEQFF.